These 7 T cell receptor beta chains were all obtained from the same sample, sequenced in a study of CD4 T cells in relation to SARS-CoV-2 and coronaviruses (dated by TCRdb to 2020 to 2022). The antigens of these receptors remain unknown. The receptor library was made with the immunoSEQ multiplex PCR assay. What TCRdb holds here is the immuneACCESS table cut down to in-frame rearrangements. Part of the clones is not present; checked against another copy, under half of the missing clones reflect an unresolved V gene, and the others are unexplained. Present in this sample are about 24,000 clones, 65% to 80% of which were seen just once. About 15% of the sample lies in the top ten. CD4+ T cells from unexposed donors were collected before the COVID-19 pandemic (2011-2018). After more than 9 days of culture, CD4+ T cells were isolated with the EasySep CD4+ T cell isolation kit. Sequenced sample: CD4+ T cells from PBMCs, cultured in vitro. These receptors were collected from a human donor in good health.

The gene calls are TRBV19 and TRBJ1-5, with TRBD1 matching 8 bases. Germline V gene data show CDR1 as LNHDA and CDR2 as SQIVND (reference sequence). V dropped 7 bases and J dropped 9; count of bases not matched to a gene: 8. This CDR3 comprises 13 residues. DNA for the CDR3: TGTGCCAGTACACAGGGGGGGAGGGTGCCCCAGCATTTT. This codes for CASTQGGRVPQHF. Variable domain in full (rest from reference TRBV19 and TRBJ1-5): DGGITQSPKYLFRKEGQNVTLSCEQNLNHDAMYWYRQDPGQGLRLIYYSQIVNDFQKGDIAEGYSVSREKKESFPLTVTSAQKNPTAFYLCASTQGGRVPQHFGDGTRLSIL.

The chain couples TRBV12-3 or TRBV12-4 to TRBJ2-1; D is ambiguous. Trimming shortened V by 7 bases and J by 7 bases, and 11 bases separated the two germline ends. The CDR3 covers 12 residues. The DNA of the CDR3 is TGTGCCAGCATGGGCAGCACAAATGAGCAGTTCTTC. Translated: CASMGSTNEQFF.

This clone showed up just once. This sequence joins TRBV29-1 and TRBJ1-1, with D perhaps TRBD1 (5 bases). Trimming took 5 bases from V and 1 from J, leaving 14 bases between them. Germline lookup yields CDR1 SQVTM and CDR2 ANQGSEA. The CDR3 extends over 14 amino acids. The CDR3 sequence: CSVLAGSWNTEAFF. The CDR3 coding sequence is TGCAGCGTTCTGGCAGGGAGTTGGAACACTGAAGCTTTCTTT.

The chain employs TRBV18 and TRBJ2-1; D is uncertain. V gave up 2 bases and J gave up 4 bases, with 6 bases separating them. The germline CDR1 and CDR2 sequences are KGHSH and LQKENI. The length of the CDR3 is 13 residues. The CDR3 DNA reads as TGTGCCAGCTCACCAGCCGGTTACAATGAGCAGTTCTTC. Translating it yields CASSPAGYNEQFF.

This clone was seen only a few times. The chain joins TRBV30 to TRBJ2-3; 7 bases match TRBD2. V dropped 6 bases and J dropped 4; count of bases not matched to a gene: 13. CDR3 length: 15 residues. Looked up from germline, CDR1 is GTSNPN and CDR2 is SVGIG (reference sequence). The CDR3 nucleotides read TGTGCCTGTCCCGAAGGACCGGGAGGTGCAGATACGCAGTATTTT. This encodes CACPEGPGGADTQYF. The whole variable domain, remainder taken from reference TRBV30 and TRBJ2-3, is SQTIHQWPATLVQPVGSPLSLECTVEGTSNPNLYWYRQAAGRGLQLLFYSVGIGQISSEVPQNLSASRPQDRQFILSSKKLLLSDSGFYLCACPEGPGGADTQYFGPGTRLTVL.

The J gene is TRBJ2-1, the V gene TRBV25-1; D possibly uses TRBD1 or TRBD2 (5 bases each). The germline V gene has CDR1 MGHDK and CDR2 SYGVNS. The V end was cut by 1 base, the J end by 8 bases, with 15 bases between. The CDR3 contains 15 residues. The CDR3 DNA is TGTGCCAGCAGTGAATCTGGGGGAGTTACGGATGAGCAGTTCTTC. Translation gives CASSESGGVTDEQFF.

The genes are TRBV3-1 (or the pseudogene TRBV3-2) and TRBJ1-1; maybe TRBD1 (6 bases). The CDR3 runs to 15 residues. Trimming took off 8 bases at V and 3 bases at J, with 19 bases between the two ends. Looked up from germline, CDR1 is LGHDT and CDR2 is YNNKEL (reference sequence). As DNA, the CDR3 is TGTGCCAGCGAGAGGCAGGGGAGAGGGTACACTGAAGCTTTCTTT. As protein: CASERQGRGYTEAFF.